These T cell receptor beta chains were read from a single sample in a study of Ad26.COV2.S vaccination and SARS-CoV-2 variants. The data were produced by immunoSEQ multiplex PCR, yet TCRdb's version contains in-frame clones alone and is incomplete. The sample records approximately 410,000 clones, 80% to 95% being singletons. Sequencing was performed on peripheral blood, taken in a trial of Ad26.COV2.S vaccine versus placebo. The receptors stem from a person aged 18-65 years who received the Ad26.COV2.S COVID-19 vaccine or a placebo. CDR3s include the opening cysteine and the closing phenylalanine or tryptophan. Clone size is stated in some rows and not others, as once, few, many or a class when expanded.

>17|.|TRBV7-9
CASSSALAGGGPYEQYF
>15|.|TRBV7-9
CASSLWHGGTGELFF
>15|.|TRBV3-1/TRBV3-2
CASSQVLTGWTEAFF
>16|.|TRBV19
CASSMFWGAFIGEAFF
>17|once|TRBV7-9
CASSFGLAGGPMDTQYF
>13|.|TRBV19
CASGLAASREQYF
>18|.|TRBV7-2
CASSLVWQGATGANVLTF
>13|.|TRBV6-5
CASRNGGSEKLFF
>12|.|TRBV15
CATSRDIAVKYF
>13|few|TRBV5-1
CASSLVRNTEAFF
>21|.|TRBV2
CASRDLGLRAQPLFYNSPLHF
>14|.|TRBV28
CASIGAGRYNEQFF
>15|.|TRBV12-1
CASRTTGLPNQPQHF
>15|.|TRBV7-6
CASSLSELRTDTQYF